This T cell receptor (beta chain) originates from a study of vaccination effects on CD4 cells after COVID-19. A word on this clone: The target antigen is unknown.

Libraries were prepared by immunoSEQ multiplex PCR; TCRdb keeps only in-frame clonotypes and omits some of them. Found here are around 63,000 clones, over 70% of them singletons; the top ten hold approximately 3.7%. Looked up from germline, CDR1 is LNHDA and CDR2 is SQIVND (reference sequence). This CDR3 has 19 residues. V was cut by 4 bases and J by 4 bases, with 23 bases left in between. Sequencing followed a ViraFEST assay step that expanded antigen-specific CD4+ T cells with viral peptide pools. Investigators separated out CD4+ T cells once around nine days of culture had passed. Among the vaccine recipients, none had a prior SARS-CoV-2 infection, and nucleocapsid antibodies were negative. Cultures got half-medium changes with IL-2 on days 3 and 7.

This specimen consisted of CD4+ T cells from PBMCs cultured with HCoV-OC43 spike peptides, obtained before COVID-19 vaccination. Stated subset: HCoV-OC43 spike overlapping peptide pool stimulation. The sequence came from a human donor who received a COVID-19 vaccine. The chain is built from TRBV19 and TRBJ1-6; no clear D. DNA of the CDR3: TGTGCCAGTAGTACCAATGGACGGAAACCAACCTCTTATAATTCACCCCTCCACTTT. It specifies CASSTNGRKPTSYNSPLHF.